This T cell receptor (beta chain) was found in a study of blood T cell repertoires in COVID-19. Study at large: Some COVID-19 samples were acute and others convalescent; all came from the United States, Italy and Spain. T cells, B-cell-depleted T cells, or PBMCs supplied cDNA or gDNA.

Remarks on this clone: In the same sample, other DNA sequences code for this CDR3.

Original methodology: For nucleated cells, counts were estimated from reference gene primer amplification. Here immunoSEQ multiplex PCR was the method, and the copy in TCRdb shows in-frame clones only, minus some. V and J calls and clone size are as listed in that table; D and trimming were resolved from the DNA. This table has 100,000 to 150,000 clones, around 86% appearing once. Material for sequencing was peripheral blood. This TCR derives from a man in his sixties with acute or convalescent COVID-19.

CDR3 nucleotide sequence: TGTGCCAGCAGTTTAAGGGGGACGGATACGCAGTATTTT. This codes for CASSLRGTDTQYF. This chain uses TRBV27 with TRBJ2-3, with TRBD1 as a possible D gene (6 bases). From germline, CDR1 is MNHEY and CDR2 SMNVEV (reference sequence). The CDR3 spans 13 residues. Trimming pared 2 bases from V and 6 bases from J, leaving 9 bases between.